The rows below give T cell receptor beta chains drawn from one sample of a study of early T cells in non-severe SARS-CoV-2 infection. TCRdb fed the 5' RACE reads into MiXCR, producing one record per CDR3 protein. This repertoire shows 71,000 or so distinct CDR3 sequences, about 13% found once; its top ten account for more than 13%. Input material: whole blood. Receptors originate from an adult who was a healthcare worker with PCR-confirmed SARS-CoV-2 infection or an uninfected control (not recorded which). The CDR3 runs from the conserved cysteine through the conserved F or W. The order of the fields is V gene, D gene, clone size, J gene, CDR3 DNA, CDR3 protein. D genes are given only for firm matches. Not every row has a clone size; where given, it reads once, few, many or a size class.

TRBV6-5	TRBD1	many	TRBJ1-4	TGTGCCAGCAAAACAGGGGGCAATAATGAAAAACTGTTTTTT	CASKTGGNNEKLFF
TRBV6-2/TRBV6-3	TRBD2	few	TRBJ2-7	TGTGCCAGCAGTTATTACCCGGGACTAGTCCCCTACGAGCAGTACTTC	CASSYYPGLVPYEQYF
TRBV3-1	.	few	TRBJ2-2	TGTGCCAGCAGCCAAGGAAGGGTCGGGGAGCTGTTTTTT	CASSQGRVGELFF
TRBV7-2	TRBD2	.	TRBJ2-1	TGTGCCAGCAGCTTACTAGCGGGGGGGGTCGATGAGCAGTTCTTC	CASSLLAGGVDEQFF
TRBV3-1	.	few	TRBJ2-7	TGTGCCAGCAGCCAAGTGTTCGGTGCCACCGGACACGAGCAGTACTTC	CASSQVFGATGHEQYF
TRBV20-1	TRBD2	few	TRBJ2-3	TGCAGTGCTAGAGATCATCAGCGGGGTGGTACAGATACGCAGTATTTT	CSARDHQRGGTDTQYF
TRBV7-2	TRBD2	few	TRBJ2-3	TGTGCCAGCAGCTTGGAGCGGGGGAGCACAGATACGCAGTATTTT	CASSLERGSTDTQYF
TRBV18	TRBD1	many	TRBJ2-1	TGTGCCAGCTCACGACAGGGAAACAATGAGCAGTTCTTC	CASSRQGNNEQFF
TRBV7-6	.	.	TRBJ1-1	TGTGCCAGCAGCTTCCCAGGGGTGAACACTGAAGCTTTCTTT	CASSFPGVNTEAFF
TRBV2	.	.	TRBJ1-4	TGTGCCAGCAGTGTGGGGGGATCTAATGAAAAACTGTTTTTT	CASSVGGSNEKLFF
TRBV23-1	.	many	TRBJ2-2	TGCGCCAGCACTACCAACGGTTCAGAAAACACCGGGGAGCTGTTTTTT	CASTTNGSENTGELFF
TRBV28	.	many	TRBJ1-2	TGTGCCAGCAGCCTCGACAGGAGTCCGTCGCACTATGGCTACACCTTC	CASSLDRSPSHYGYTF
TRBV6-2/TRBV6-3	TRBD2	.	TRBJ2-2	TGTGCCAGCAGTTACCGCAAGCGGGGGGGTCCCGGGGAGCTGTTTTTT	CASSYRKRGGPGELFF
TRBV28	TRBD1	.	TRBJ1-6	TGTGCCAGCAGGCGACAGGGGTTAAACTATAATTCACCCCTCCACTTT	CASRRQGLNYNSPLHF
TRBV4-1	.	.	TRBJ2-7	TGCGCCAGCAGCCCCCCCCAGGACCCCTACGAGCAGTACTTC	CASSPPQDPYEQYF
TRBV5-4	TRBD1	.	TRBJ1-2	TGTGCCAGCAGCCCAGGGGGAAAAGGAGTGGAGGTCTATGGCTACACCTTC	CASSPGGKGVEVYGYTF
TRBV29-1	TRBD1	.	TRBJ1-6	TGCAGCGCCGCGACAGGGGCTTATTCACCCCTCCACTTT	CSAATGAYSPLHF
TRBV10-3	.	.	TRBJ1-2	TGTGCCATCAGTGAACACTATGGCTACACCTTC	CAISEHYGYTF
TRBV7-9	.	many	TRBJ1-5	TGTGCCAGCAGCTTATTTCCAGGGCTCGGCAATCAGCCCCAGCATTTT	CASSLFPGLGNQPQHF
TRBV20-1	.	few	TRBJ1-4	TGCAGTGCTCGTAGGACTTTTATGCATAATGAAAAACTGTTTTTT	CSARRTFMHNEKLFF
TRBV11-2	TRBD2	few	TRBJ2-2	TGTGCCAGCAGCCCCCGACTAGCGTCCACCGGGGAGCTGTTTTTT	CASSPRLASTGELFF
TRBV6-5	.	few	TRBJ1-2	TGTGCCAGCAGTTTATCAGGCGCCTATGGCTACACCTTC	CASSLSGAYGYTF
TRBV29-1	TRBD1	few	TRBJ2-3	TGCAGCGCAAGCAGGGGGTCTAGCACAGATACGCAGTATTTT	CSASRGSSTDTQYF
TRBV29-1	.	many	TRBJ1-3	TGCAGCGTTGACGAGGGAAACACCATATATTTT	CSVDEGNTIYF